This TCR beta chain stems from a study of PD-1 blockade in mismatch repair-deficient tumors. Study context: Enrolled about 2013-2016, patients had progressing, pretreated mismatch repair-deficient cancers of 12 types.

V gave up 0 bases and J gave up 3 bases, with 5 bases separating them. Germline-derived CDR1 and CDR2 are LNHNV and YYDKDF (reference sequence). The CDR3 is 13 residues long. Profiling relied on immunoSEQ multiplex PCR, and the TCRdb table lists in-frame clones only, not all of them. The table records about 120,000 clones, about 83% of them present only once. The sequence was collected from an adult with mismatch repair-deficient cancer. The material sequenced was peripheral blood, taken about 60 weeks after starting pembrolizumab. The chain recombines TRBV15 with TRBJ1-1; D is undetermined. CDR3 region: CATSREAYTEAFF. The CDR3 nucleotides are TGTGCCACCAGCAGAGAGGCCTACACTGAAGCTTTCTTT.